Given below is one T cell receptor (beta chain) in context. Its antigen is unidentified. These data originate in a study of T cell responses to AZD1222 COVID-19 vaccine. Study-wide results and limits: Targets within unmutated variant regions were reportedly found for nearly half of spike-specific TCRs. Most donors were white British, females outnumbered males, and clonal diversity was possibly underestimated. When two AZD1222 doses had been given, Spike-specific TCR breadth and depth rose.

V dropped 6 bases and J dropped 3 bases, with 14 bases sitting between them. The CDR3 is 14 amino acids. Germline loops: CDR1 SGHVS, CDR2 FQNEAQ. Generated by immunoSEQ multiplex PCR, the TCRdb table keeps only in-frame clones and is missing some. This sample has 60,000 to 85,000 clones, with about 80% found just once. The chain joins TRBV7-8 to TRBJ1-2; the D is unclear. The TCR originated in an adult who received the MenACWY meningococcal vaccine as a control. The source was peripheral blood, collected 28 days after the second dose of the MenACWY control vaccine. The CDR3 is CASSFTRTHYGYTF. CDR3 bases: TGTGCCAGCAGTTTCACACGGACCCACTATGGCTACACCTTC.